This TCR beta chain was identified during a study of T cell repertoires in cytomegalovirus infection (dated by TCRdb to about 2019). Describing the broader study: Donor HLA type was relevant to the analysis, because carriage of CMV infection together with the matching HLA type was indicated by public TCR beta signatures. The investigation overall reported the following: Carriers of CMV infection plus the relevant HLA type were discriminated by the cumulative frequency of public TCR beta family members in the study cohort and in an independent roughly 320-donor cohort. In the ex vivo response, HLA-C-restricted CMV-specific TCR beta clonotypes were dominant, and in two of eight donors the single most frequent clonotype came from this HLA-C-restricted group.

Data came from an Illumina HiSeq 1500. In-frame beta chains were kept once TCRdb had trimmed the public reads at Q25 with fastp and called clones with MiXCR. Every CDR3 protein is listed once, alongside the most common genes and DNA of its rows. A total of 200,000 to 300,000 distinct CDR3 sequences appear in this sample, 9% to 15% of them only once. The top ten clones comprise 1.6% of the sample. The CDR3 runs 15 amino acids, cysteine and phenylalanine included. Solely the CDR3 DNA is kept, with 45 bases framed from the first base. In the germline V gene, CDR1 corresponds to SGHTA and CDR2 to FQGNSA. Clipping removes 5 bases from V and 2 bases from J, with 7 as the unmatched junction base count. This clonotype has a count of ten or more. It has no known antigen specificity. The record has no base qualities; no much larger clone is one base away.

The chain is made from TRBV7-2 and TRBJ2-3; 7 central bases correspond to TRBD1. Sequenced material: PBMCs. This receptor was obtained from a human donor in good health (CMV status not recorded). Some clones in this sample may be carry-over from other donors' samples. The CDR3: CASSHGDRATDTQYF. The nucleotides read TGTGCCAGCAGCCACGGCGACAGGGCCACAGATACGCAGTATTTT. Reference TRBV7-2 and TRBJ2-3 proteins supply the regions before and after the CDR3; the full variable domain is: GAGVSQSPSNKVTEKGKDVELRCDPISGHTALYWYRQSLGQGLEFLIYFQGNSAPDKSGLPSDRFSAERTGGSVSTLTIQRTQQEDSAVYLCASSHGDRATDTQYFGPGTRLTVL.